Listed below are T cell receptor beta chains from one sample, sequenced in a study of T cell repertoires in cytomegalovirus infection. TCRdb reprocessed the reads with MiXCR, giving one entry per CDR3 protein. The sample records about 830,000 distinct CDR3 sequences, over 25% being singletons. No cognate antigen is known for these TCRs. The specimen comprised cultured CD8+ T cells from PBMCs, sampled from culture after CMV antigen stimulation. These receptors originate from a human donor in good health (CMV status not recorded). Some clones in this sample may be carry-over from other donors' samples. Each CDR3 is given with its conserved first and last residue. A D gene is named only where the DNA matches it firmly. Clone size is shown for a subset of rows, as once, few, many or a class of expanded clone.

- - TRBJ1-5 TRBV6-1 CASSERDYSNQPQHF TGTGCCAGCAGTGAAAGGGACTATAGCAATCAGCCCCAGCATTTT
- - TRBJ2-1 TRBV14 CASSQPSTGRREQFF TGTGCCAGCAGCCAACCCTCGACAGGCAGGAGAGAGCAGTTCTTC
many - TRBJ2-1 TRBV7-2 CASHSDSYNEQFF TGTGCCAGCCATAGCGACTCCTACAATGAGCAGTTCTTC
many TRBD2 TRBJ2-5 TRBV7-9 CASSHHGLVETQYF TGTGCCAGCAGCCACCACGGACTAGTAGAGACCCAGTACTTC
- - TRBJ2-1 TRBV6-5 CASSYLGPFYGNEQFF TGTGCCAGCAGTTACCTCGGACCATTTTACGGGAATGAGCAGTTCTTC
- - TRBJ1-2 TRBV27 CASSFGQFYGYTF TGTGCCAGCAGTTTCGGACAGTTCTATGGCTACACCTTC
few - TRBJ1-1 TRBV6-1 CASVTWGSTEAFF TGTGCCAGCGTTACCTGGGGAAGCACTGAAGCTTTCTTT
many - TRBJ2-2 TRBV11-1 CASTPVGISNTGELFF TGTGCCAGCACCCCAGTTGGCATTTCGAACACCGGGGAGCTGTTTTTT
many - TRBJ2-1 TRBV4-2 CASSQDKGSYNEQFF TGTGCCAGCAGCCAAGATAAAGGCAGTTACAATGAGCAGTTCTTC
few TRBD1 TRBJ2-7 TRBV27 CASFSSGGFYEQYF TGTGCCAGCTTTTCCTCAGGGGGATTCTACGAGCAGTACTTC
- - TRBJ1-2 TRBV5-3 CASSSDGAGYTF TGTGCCAGCAGCTCCGACGGGGCTGGCTACACCTTC
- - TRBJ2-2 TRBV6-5 CASIGSGGELFF TGTGCCAGCATCGGGTCCGGCGGGGAGCTGTTTTTT
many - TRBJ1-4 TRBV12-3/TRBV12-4 CASSLPTGLRTNEKLFF TGTGCCAGCAGTCTCCCTACAGGGTTGCGAACTAATGAAAAACTGTTTTTT
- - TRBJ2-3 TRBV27 CASSPWTEPTDTQYF TGTGCCAGCAGTCCCTGGACAGAACCCACAGATACGCAGTATTTT
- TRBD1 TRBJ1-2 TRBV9 CASSVNGQGQGYGYTF TGTGCCAGCAGCGTAAACGGACAGGGGCAGGGCTATGGCTACACCTTC
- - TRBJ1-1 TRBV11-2 CASSVLTGTNTEAFF TGTGCCAGCAGCGTCCTTACAGGGACGAACACTGAAGCTTTCTTT
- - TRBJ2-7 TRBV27 CASSLVAGRTYEQYF TGTGCCAGCAGTTTAGTCGCAGGGAGGACCTACGAGCAGTACTTC
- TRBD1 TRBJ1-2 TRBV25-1 CASTRQGDYGYTF TGTGCCAGCACGCGACAGGGCGACTATGGCTACACCTTC
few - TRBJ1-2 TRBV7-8 CASSLDRTGADGYTF TGTGCCAGCAGCTTAGATCGGACGGGGGCGGATGGCTACACCTTC
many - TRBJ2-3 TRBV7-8 CASSGGAGPDTQYF TGTGCCAGCAGCGGGGGGGCCGGGCCAGATACGCAGTATTTT
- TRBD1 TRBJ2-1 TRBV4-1 CASSHARTGGMVEQFF TGCGCCAGCAGCCACGCAAGGACAGGGGGCATGGTTGAGCAGTTCTTC
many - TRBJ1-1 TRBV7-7 CASSEVAGGFVRAEAFF TGTGCCAGCAGCGAGGTGGCTGGGGGTTTTGTGCGGGCTGAAGCTTTCTTT
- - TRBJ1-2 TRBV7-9 CASSPTGAGDYGYTF TGTGCCAGCAGCCCGACGGGGGCGGGTGACTATGGCTACACCTTC
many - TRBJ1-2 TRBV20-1 CSARVWQKDGYTF TGCAGTGCTAGAGTATGGCAGAAGGATGGCTACACCTTC
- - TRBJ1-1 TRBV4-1 CASSRPPLSNTEAFF TGCGCCAGCAGCCGCCCCCCTCTTTCGAACACTGAAGCTTTCTTT
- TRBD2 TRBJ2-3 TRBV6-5 CASTQGFGEGTDTQYF TGTGCCAGCACCCAAGGTTTCGGGGAGGGGACAGATACGCAGTATTTT
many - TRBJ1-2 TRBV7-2 CASSLAGQLNYGYTF TGTGCCAGCAGCTTAGCGGGGCAGTTAAACTATGGCTACACCTTC
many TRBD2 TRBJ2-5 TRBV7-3 CASSLGGGARETQYF TGTGCCAGCAGCTTAGGGGGAGGGGCCCGAGAGACCCAGTACTTC
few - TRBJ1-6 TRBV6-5 CASSYSGPSPLHF TGTGCCAGCAGTTACTCGGGGCCTTCACCCCTCCACTTT
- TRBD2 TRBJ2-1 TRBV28 CASSFPTSGGLGSYNEQFF TGTGCCAGCAGTTTCCCGACTAGCGGGGGACTAGGTTCCTACAATGAGCAGTTCTTC
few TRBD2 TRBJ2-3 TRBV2 CASSDVSGNTDTQYF TGTGCCAGCAGTGACGTTAGCGGGAACACAGATACGCAGTATTTT
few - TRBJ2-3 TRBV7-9 CASTPRTVTPTDTQYF TGTGCCAGCACTCCCAGGACCGTCACCCCCACAGATACGCAGTATTTT
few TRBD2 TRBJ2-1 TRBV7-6 CASSTWTSGEYNEQFF TGTGCCAGCAGCACCTGGACTAGCGGGGAATACAATGAGCAGTTCTTC
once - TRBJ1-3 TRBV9 CASSLTPERSGNTIYF TGTGCCAGCAGCCTTACCCCGGAGCGGAGTGGAAACACCATATATTTT
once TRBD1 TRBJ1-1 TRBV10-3 CAISDTGGRTEAFF TGTGCCATCAGCGATACAGGGGGCCGCACTGAAGCTTTCTTT
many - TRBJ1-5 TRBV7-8 CASSLTSYNQPQHF TGTGCCAGCAGCTTAACAAGCTACAATCAGCCCCAGCATTTT